This T cell receptor beta chain was profiled in a study of T cells after posttransplantation cyclophosphamide. V shed 5 bases and J shed 6 bases, with 14 bases lying between them. CDR1 is SGHTA, CDR2 FQGNSA, per germline. This CDR3 region has 14 residues. At least ten counts were recorded for this clone. This table comes from immunoSEQ multiplex PCR, and its TCRdb copy is limited to in-frame clones, with some not included. The sample was found to contain 44,000 or so clones, and every one recurs. The J gene is TRBJ1-5, the V gene TRBV7-2; a possible D gene is TRBD1 (6 bases). The TCR sequence derives from a man between 35 and 55 years old in good health, CMV-negative, and a related stem cell transplant donor. Sequenced: PBMCs. CDR3 bases: TGTGCCAGCAGCATACAGGGAAAGGGTCAGCCCCAGCATTTT. Translated: CASSIQGKGQPQHF.